Listed below are T cell receptor beta chains from one sample, sequenced in a study of T cells after yellow fever vaccination. TCRdb analysed the 5' RACE reads with MiXCR anew, one entry per CDR3 protein. The sample holds about 120,000 distinct CDR3 sequences, 6.5% to 9% seen once. Sample: CD4+ T cells sorted from PBMCs, taken roughly 45 days after the first yellow fever vaccination. The receptors shown here come from a man aged 18 to 30 who received the YFV17D yellow fever vaccine. Each CDR3 is given with its conserved first and last residue. Fields, in order: clone size, J gene, D gene, V gene, CDR3 protein, CDR3 DNA. D genes are given only for firm matches. Clone size is shown for a subset of rows, as once, few, many or a class of expanded clone.

many	TRBJ2-2	NA	TRBV14	CASSQSPTGELFF	TGTGCCAGCAGCCAATCGCCAACCGGGGAGCTGTTTTTT
many	TRBJ1-3	TRBD1	TRBV20-1	CSARSTGGTGNTIYF	TGCAGTGCTAGGTCTACAGGGGGCACTGGAAACACCATATATTTT
many	TRBJ2-2	TRBD1	TRBV27	CASSFWTGGEIGELFF	TGTGCCAGCAGTTTCTGGACAGGGGGCGAGATCGGGGAGCTGTTTTTT
many	TRBJ2-3	NA	TRBV5-1	CASSLGESTDTQYF	TGCGCCAGCAGCTTGGGGGAAAGCACAGATACGCAGTATTTT
many	TRBJ2-1	NA	TRBV7-2	CASSLVTSSFNEQFF	TGTGCCAGCAGCTTAGTAACTAGTTCTTTCAATGAGCAGTTCTTC
many	TRBJ2-3	NA	TRBV7-2	CASSQAQRPDTQYF	TGTGCCAGCAGCCAAGCGCAGCGGCCAGATACGCAGTATTTT
NA	TRBJ1-1	TRBD1	TRBV20-1	CSAQDGGQGGSTEAFF	TGCAGTGCCCAGGACGGTGGACAGGGTGGAAGCACTGAAGCTTTCTTT
few	TRBJ2-1	TRBD2	TRBV14	CASSQERTSGYRLGQFF	TGTGCCAGCAGCCAAGAAAGGACTAGCGGTTACCGGTTGGGGCAGTTCTTC
NA	TRBJ1-2	NA	TRBV9	CASSVDPSSYGYTF	TGTGCCAGCAGCGTAGATCCGTCTTCCTATGGCTACACCTTC
many	TRBJ1-2	NA	TRBV10-3	CAISESVEGNYGYTF	TGTGCCATCAGTGAGTCGGTTGAGGGGAACTATGGCTACACCTTC
many	TRBJ2-2	NA	TRBV7-2	CASSLDRYTGELFF	TGTGCCAGCAGCTTAGACCGATACACCGGGGAGCTGTTTTTT
many	TRBJ2-1	NA	TRBV24-1	CATSDSRPGALWSEQFF	TGTGCCACCAGTGATTCCAGGCCAGGGGCCCTTTGGTCTGAGCAGTTCTTC
few	TRBJ2-1	NA	TRBV5-4	CASSLHGAYEQFF	TGTGCCAGCAGCTTGCATGGGGCATATGAGCAGTTCTTC
many	TRBJ1-5	TRBD1	TRBV6-8	CASSFPLTGKYYNQPQHF	TGTGCCAGCAGTTTCCCGCTGACAGGGAAGTATTACAATCAGCCCCAGCATTTT
many	TRBJ1-2	TRBD1	TRBV4-2	CASSRPPGQASFYGYTF	TGTGCCAGCAGCCGTCCACCGGGACAGGCATCTTTTTATGGCTACACCTTC
many	TRBJ2-3	TRBD2	TRBV7-2	CASSLGTSGGYF	TGTGCCAGCAGCTTAGGGACTAGCGGGGGATATTTT
many	TRBJ2-3	NA	TRBV5-1	CASSPGDRTDTQYF	TGCGCCAGCTCGCCAGGGGATAGGACAGATACGCAGTATTTT
many	TRBJ2-5	NA	TRBV29-1	CSVRQGKETQYF	TGCAGCGTTCGCCAGGGTAAAGAGACCCAGTACTTC
many	TRBJ2-3	NA	TRBV5-1	CASSFQGSDTQYF	TGCGCCAGCAGCTTTCAGGGGTCGGATACGCAGTATTTT
many	TRBJ1-1	NA	TRBV12-3/TRBV12-4	CASSDRYTEAFF	TGTGCCAGCAGTGACAGGTACACTGAAGCTTTCTTT
NA	TRBJ2-3	NA	TRBV5-1	CASSTRTVTDTQYF	TGCGCCAGCAGCACCAGGACAGTCACAGATACGCAGTATTTT
many	TRBJ1-1	NA	TRBV5-1	CASSLAPANTEAFF	TGCGCCAGCAGCTTGGCCCCAGCAAACACTGAAGCTTTCTTT
many	TRBJ1-4	NA	TRBV20-1	CSARDGGNANEKLFF	TGCAGTGCTAGAGATGGGGGAAACGCTAATGAAAAACTGTTTTTT
many	TRBJ2-2	TRBD2	TRBV5-1	CASSTGLAANTGELFF	TGCGCCAGCAGCACGGGACTAGCGGCGAACACCGGGGAGCTGTTTTTT
many	TRBJ2-2	NA	TRBV19	CASSHTITGELFF	TGTGCCAGTAGTCACACTATCACCGGGGAGCTGTTTTTT
NA	TRBJ2-3	TRBD2	TRBV20-1	CCAPPTLRGRRAGTDTQYF	TGCTGTGCCCCCCCGACTTTGCGGGGGAGGAGAGCCGGCACAGATACGCAGTATTTT
NA	TRBJ1-6	NA	TRBV7-9	CASSFDGNSHLHF	TGTGCCAGCAGCTTCGACGGGAATTCACACCTCCACTTT
NA	TRBJ2-6	TRBD1	TRBV27	CASSSGPGQALSGASGANVLTF	TGTGCCAGCAGTTCGGGCCCGGGACAGGCTCTATCGGGTGCTTCTGGGGCCAACGTCCTGACTTTC
many	TRBJ2-3	NA	TRBV29-1	CSVSRDVRDTQYF	TGCAGCGTAAGCCGGGACGTAAGAGATACGCAGTATTTT
many	TRBJ2-3	TRBD2	TRBV29-1	CSVEPGLVTDTQYF	TGCAGCGTTGAACCGGGACTAGTTACGGATACGCAGTATTTT
many	TRBJ2-3	TRBD1	TRBV4-1	CASSHVGDRASTDTQYF	TGCGCCAGCAGCCATGTGGGGGACAGGGCTAGCACAGATACGCAGTATTTT
few	TRBJ2-1	TRBD2	TRBV10-3	CAISPGLETGNEQFF	TGTGCCATTTCACCGGGACTAGAAACTGGCAATGAGCAGTTCTTC
medium-sized	TRBJ2-4	NA	TRBV7-9	CASSLRGAKNIQYF	TGTGCCAGCAGCTTAAGAGGGGCCAAAAACATTCAGTACTTC
many	TRBJ2-1	TRBD1	TRBV5-4	CASSLSPGTEYNEQFF	TGTGCCAGCAGCTTATCCCCCGGGACAGAGTACAATGAGCAGTTCTTC
many	TRBJ1-1	NA	TRBV7-2	CASSLVLTLGTEAFF	TGTGCCAGCAGCTTAGTTCTCACCCTGGGGACTGAAGCTTTCTTT
many	TRBJ1-1	NA	TRBV7-3	CASSNSGLSPTEAFF	TGTGCCAGCAGCAACTCTGGGTTAAGCCCCACTGAAGCTTTCTTT
many	TRBJ2-5	NA	TRBV7-9	CASSLGSLEGETQYF	TGTGCCAGCAGCTTAGGGTCACTAGAGGGGGAGACCCAGTACTTC
few	TRBJ2-1	NA	TRBV11-2	CASSPLLGYNEQFF	TGTGCCAGCAGCCCCCTGTTGGGCTACAATGAGCAGTTCTTC
many	TRBJ2-2	NA	TRBV11-2	CASSLYPAGNTGELFF	TGTGCCAGCAGCTTATATCCAGCGGGGAACACCGGGGAGCTGTTTTTT
few	TRBJ1-4	NA	TRBV10-3	CAISDTGKDEKLFF	TGTGCCATCAGCGATACAGGGAAGGATGAAAAACTGTTTTTT
many	TRBJ2-1	NA	TRBV24-1	CATSRGNKQFF	TGTGCCACCTCCCGAGGGAATAAGCAGTTCTTC
NA	TRBJ1-5	NA	TRBV5-1	CASSEWGLGEPQHF	TGCGCCAGCAGCGAGTGGGGGCTCGGGGAGCCCCAGCATTTT
many	TRBJ2-1	TRBD1	TRBV5-1	CASGRDSRYYNEQFF	TGCGCCAGCGGCCGGGACAGCAGGTACTACAATGAGCAGTTCTTC
many	TRBJ2-2	NA	TRBV3-1	CASSPLLLGAPRELFF	TGTGCCAGCAGCCCCCTCCTCTTGGGGGCGCCCCGGGAGCTGTTTTTT
NA	TRBJ1-2	NA	TRBV7-2	CASSPRNGPSNGYTF	TGTGCCAGCAGCCCAAGGAATGGCCCTTCGAATGGCTACACCTTC
many	TRBJ2-1	TRBD1	TRBV5-1	CASADRGPNEQFF	TGCGCCAGCGCGGACAGGGGGCCTAATGAGCAGTTCTTC
many	TRBJ1-2	NA	TRBV5-1	CASSLQVSGYGYTF	TGCGCCAGCAGCTTACAGGTGTCTGGCTATGGCTACACCTTC
many	TRBJ2-5	NA	TRBV2	CASRKDQETQYF	TGTGCCAGCAGGAAAGATCAAGAGACCCAGTACTTC
many	TRBJ1-1	NA	TRBV14	CASSRFTYTEAFF	TGTGCCAGCAGCCGGTTCACATACACTGAAGCTTTCTTT
many	TRBJ1-1	NA	TRBV18	CASSPDPSFTEAFF	TGTGCCAGCTCACCCGACCCGTCGTTCACTGAAGCTTTCTTT
many	TRBJ2-7	NA	TRBV24-1	CATSDSSGAGEQYF	TGTGCCACCAGTGATTCATCGGGGGCGGGCGAGCAGTACTTC
many	TRBJ1-1	NA	TRBV5-1	CASSPRIGPGGEAFF	TGCGCCAGCAGCCCGAGGATAGGCCCCGGCGGTGAAGCTTTCTTT
many	TRBJ2-4	NA	TRBV5-4	CASSSPGEANIQYF	TGTGCCAGCAGCTCCCCAGGGGAGGCAAACATTCAGTACTTC